The 6 T cell receptor beta chains in this list originate from one sample, sequenced in a study of blood T cell repertoires in COVID-19. The repertoire was sequenced with immunoSEQ multiplex PCR; TCRdb's copy has only in-frame clones and lacks some. The sample lists more than 75,000 clones; 84% were seen once. Sequencing was carried out using peripheral blood. These receptors were obtained from a human donor in a cohort sampled during active COVID-19.

The chain has TRBV6-2 or TRBV6-3 and TRBJ1-2; D remains unclear. In germline, CDR1 is MNHEY, CDR2 SVGEGT. The CDR3 contains 12 residues. Trimming removed 5 bases at V and 6 bases at J, with 10 bases between. Here the CDR3 DNA reads TGTGCCAGCAGTAACCGGGAGCATGGCTACACCTTC. Protein: CASSNREHGYTF.

J is TRBJ1-1 and V is TRBV7-9; D perhaps matches TRBD1 (6 bases). V lost 5 bases to trimming and J lost 1 base, with 8 bases between them. CDR3 size: 13 residues. CDR1 and CDR2 (germline): SEHNR, FQNEAQ (reference sequence). Here the CDR3 reads CASSRQENTEAFF. The CDR3 DNA sequence: TGTGCCAGCAGCCGACAGGAGAACACTGAAGCTTTCTTT.

The chain links TRBV3-1 (or the pseudogene TRBV3-2) to TRBJ1-5; 7 bases agree with TRBD1. The CDR3 consists of 17 residues. CDR1 LGHDT and CDR2 YNNKEL come from the germline V gene (reference sequence). Trimming removed 1 base from V and 4 bases from J; junction bases left unmatched: 10. The DNA of the CDR3 is TGTGCCAGCAGCCAAGCCCGGGATGCAGGGGGGAATCAGCCCCAGCATTTT. Its protein is CASSQARDAGGNQPQHF.

This clone has only a few counts. This chain joins TRBV5-1 and TRBJ2-1; a possible D gene is TRBD1 (5 bases). Germline loops: CDR1 SGHRS, CDR2 YFSETQ. V was clipped by 4 bases and J by 3 bases, with 17 bases between them. The CDR3 loop spans 16 amino acids. DNA of the CDR3: TGCGCCAGCAGCCAAGGGGTGGTCGATGACTACAATGAGCAGTTCTTC. It is translated as CASSQGVVDDYNEQFF.

The chain employs TRBV5-1 and TRBJ2-7; D might be TRBD1 (6 bases). The germline V and J ends were trimmed by 4 bases and 2 bases, with 16 bases remaining between them. The CDR3 contains 15 residues. The germline V gene has CDR1 SGHRS and CDR2 YFSETQ. CDR3 sequence reads: CASSPSPDRPYEQYF. DNA for the CDR3: TGCGCCAGCAGCCCAAGCCCGGACAGACCCTACGAGCAGTACTTC.

The rearrangement links TRBV7-7 to TRBJ2-7; D is ambiguous. The CDR3 sequence is 15 residues long. Trimming stripped 5 bases from V and 3 bases from J, with 17 bases between. From germline, CDR1 is SSHAT and CDR2 FNYEAQ (reference sequence). Here the CDR3 reads CASSPSRALYYEQYF. The CDR3 nucleotides are TGTGCCAGCAGCCCCTCGCGAGCCTTATACTACGAGCAGTACTTC.